Following are 10 T cell receptor beta chains from one sample sequenced in a study of blood T cell repertoires in COVID-19. The repertoire was sequenced with immunoSEQ multiplex PCR; TCRdb's copy has only in-frame clones and lacks some. The sample yields roughly 160,000 clones, approximately 85% seen once. Sequenced material: peripheral blood. Receptors were obtained from an elderly man with COVID-19, enrolled during active disease.

The chain is built from TRBV3-1 (or the pseudogene TRBV3-2) and TRBJ2-7; 14 bases are a match to TRBD2. The CDR3 runs 15 residues. Germline values: CDR1 LGHDT, CDR2 YNNKEL (reference sequence). V gave up 4 bases and J gave up 4 bases; unmatched junction bases: 3. Here the CDR3 reads CASSRGTSGGYEQYF. The DNA for the CDR3 is TGTGCCAGCAGCCGCGGGACTAGCGGGGGTTACGAGCAGTACTTC.

V gene TRBV29-1 combines with J gene TRBJ2-1; D possibly corresponds to TRBD2 (5 bases). Germline values: CDR1 SQVTM, CDR2 ANQGSEA. The length of the CDR3 is 13 residues. The V and J ends lost 7 bases and 7 bases respectively, with 17 bases between them. This chain's CDR3 is CSALESGTNEQFF. The CDR3 bases are TGCAGCGCCCTCGAGAGCGGTACGAATGAGCAGTTCTTC.

The gene calls are TRBV7-2 and TRBJ1-5; possibly TRBD1 for D (5 bases). The CDR3 length is 15 residues. Looked up from germline, CDR1 is SGHTA and CDR2 is FQGNSA. The V gene lost 3 bases and the J gene lost 0 bases, with 9 bases spanning the gap. In DNA form, the CDR3 reads TGTGCCAGCAGCTTTTTGACAGATAGCAATCAGCCCCAGCATTTT. It encodes CASSFLTDSNQPQHF.

The CDR3 nucleotides read TGTGCCAGCAGCATCGTCGGGACAGGTAGTTCACCCCTCCACTTT. It translates to CASSIVGTGSSPLHF. The V call is TRBV5-4, the J call TRBJ1-6, with 8 bases matching TRBD1. The CDR3 covers 15 residues. Trimming at V came to 4 bases and at J to 9 bases, leaving 9 bases not matched to a gene. Germline V gene data show CDR1 as SGHNT and CDR2 as YYREEE (reference sequence).

The rearrangement links TRBV19 to TRBJ2-2, with D possibly being TRBD2 (5 bases). The CDR3 contains 15 residues. Germline V CDR1 and CDR2: LNHDA, SQIVND (reference sequence). Trimming left V 2 bases short and J 3 bases short, with 10 bases between. CDR3 nucleotide sequence: TGTGCCAGTAGTATACTTGGAGGAGACACCGGGGAGCTGTTTTTT. As protein: CASSILGGDTGELFF.

The chain combines TRBV18 with TRBJ1-4; 8 bases line up with TRBD1. The CDR3 extends over 15 amino acids. Germline V gene data show CDR1 as KGHSH and CDR2 as LQKENI. V lost 2 bases to trimming and J lost 6 bases; unmatched junction nucleotides: 5. CDR3 sequence: CASSPSTGVDEKLFF. DNA for the CDR3: TGTGCCAGCTCACCATCGACAGGGGTTGATGAAAAACTGTTTTTT.

The CDR3 DNA sequence: TGTGCCACCAGCGGCACGAGCACAGATACGCAGTATTTT. Translating it yields CATSGTSTDTQYF. The chain employs TRBV15 and TRBJ2-3; D remains ambiguous. V was shortened by 5 bases and J by 0 bases, with 6 bases between the two germline ends. CDR1 is LNHNV and CDR2 is YYDKDF in the germline V gene (reference sequence). The CDR3 totals 13 residues.

This sequence joins TRBV3-1 (or the pseudogene TRBV3-2) and TRBJ1-4; D not resolved. Between the trimmed V and J ends, which lost 3 bases and 8 bases, there was a span of 10 bases. The CDR3 is 13 residues long. The germline gives CDR1 LGHDT, CDR2 YNNKEL (reference sequence). The CDR3 sequence: CASSQSRIEKLFF. The CDR3, as DNA: TGTGCCAGCAGCCAGAGCAGGATAGAAAAACTGTTTTTT.

The chain has TRBV15 and TRBJ2-7; TRBD1 matches 11 bases. J was trimmed by 5 bases and V by 0 bases; bases with no gene match: 3. Germline values: CDR1 LNHNV, CDR2 YYDKDF (reference sequence). The CDR3 totals 15 residues. The CDR3 protein is CATSRDRTGGHEQYF. CDR3 in DNA: TGTGCCACCAGCAGAGATAGGACAGGGGGCCACGAGCAGTACTTC.

This clone was seen once. The chain is built from TRBV24-1 and TRBJ1-5, with 7 nucleotides matching TRBD1. The CDR3 spans 15 residues. V shed 6 bases, J shed 2 bases, and the junction held 6 bases outside the gene matches. Germline values: CDR1 KGHDR, CDR2 SFDVKD. In nucleotides, the CDR3 is TGTGCCACCAGTTGGCGACAGGGAGGCAATCAGCCCCAGCATTTT. Translating it yields CATSWRQGGNQPQHF.